This T cell receptor beta chain derives from a study of a mutant IDH1 vaccine in newly diagnosed glioma. In the study overall: Averaging 40.4 years of age, treated patients were about 60% male and approximately 40% female.

Concerning this clone: Its antigen is unknown. This same CDR3 is encoded by further DNA sequences in the sample.

Sequencing was performed with immunoSEQ multiplex PCR; in TCRdb, only in-frame clones are kept and a portion is missing. The sample lists tens of thousands of clones; roughly 90% were seen once. Study results and caveats: Pseudoprogression apparently tracked independently of changes in top peripheral T cell clonotypes.

Time point in this sample: baseline, week 1 (first vaccination visit). Treatment of the sample: pre-vaccination baseline after standard-of-care therapy. Germline CDR1 reads SGHAT; CDR2 reads FQNNGV. The CDR3 contains 14 residues. Trimming removed 5 bases from V and 2 bases from J, with 12 bases in between. The source material was PBMCs, sampled from a glioma patient treated with radiotherapy, temozolomide or both. The gene calls are TRBV11-2 and TRBJ2-5, with D maybe TRBD1 (6 bases). This sequence originates from a man aged 40-49 years with glioma. CDR3: CASSLRTAQETQYF. Here the CDR3 DNA reads TGTGCCAGCAGCCTCCGGACAGCACAAGAGACCCAGTACTTC. Looking up the rest from reference TRBV11-2 and TRBJ2-5 gives the full variable domain: EAGVAQSPRYKIIEKRQSVAFWCNPISGHATLYWYQQILGQGPKLLIQFQNNGVVDDSQLPKDRFSAERLKGVDSTLKIQPAKLEDSAVYLCASSLRTAQETQYFGPGTRLLVL.